This T cell receptor beta chain was found in a study of T cells after yellow fever vaccination (dated by TCRdb to between 2017 and 2020). Broadly, across the study: The SMART-Seq v4 Ultra Low Input RNA kit was used to prepare libraries from fractions with low cell numbers. To track T-cell clones before and after primary and booster YFV17D yellow fever vaccination, bulk TCR alpha and beta repertoires were sequenced longitudinally. The cohort comprised two healthy male donors, one aged 18 to 29 and one aged 30 to 40 years. Blood was drawn at multiple timepoints before and after primary and secondary immunization, with bulk PBMC replicates and cell subsets isolated. What the authors observed across the whole study: Most clones expanded after primary vaccination (about 95% of CD4 and roughly 91% of CD8) were re-detected after the booster, suggesting that broad memory maintenance occurred. Compared with the primary T-cell response, the secondary T-cell response was weaker but faster, peaking on day 5 rather than day 15. Because abundant contaminating clonotypes from the bulk population could be contained in FACS-sorted repertoires, computational filtering was required. Because only two donors were included in the study, the extent to which the findings can be generalized is limited. A small fraction of clonotypes showed up in both the CD4 and CD8 compartments, probably as a result of convergent recombination.

V is reduced by 1 base and J by 4 bases, leaving a spacing of 10 bases between them. Including cysteine and phenylalanine, the CDR3 has 14 amino acids. Kept here is only the CDR3 DNA, which spans 42 bases and is read in frame from base 1. The germline V gene yields SGHVS for CDR1 and FQNEAQ for CDR2. The sequencing machine was an Illumina NovaSeq 6000. Synthesis of TCR cDNA relied on 5'RACE template switching, a step that introduced a universal primer site along with unique molecular identifiers. Priming for cDNA synthesis came from both the TCR alpha and TCR beta constant segments. Two PCR steps were used to amplify libraries, with sample barcodes and sequencing adapters being added in the second step. Sequencing of libraries was performed on Illumina HiSeq 2500 (2x100 bp) or NovaSeq (2x150 bp). Per the original workflow: Reads were demultiplexed and collapsed into UMI consensus sequences with MIGEC, and V(D)J alignment was performed with MiXCR. Vaccine-responding clonotypes were defined with edgeR using replicate PBMC samples, requiring FDR below 0.01 and a log2 fold change above 5 up to day 15. Each bulk clonotype was labeled CD4 or CD8 based on which sequenced repertoire, CD4 or CD8, contained the clonotype at higher abundance. The public reads were run again by TCRdb, first through fastp at Q25 and then through MiXCR, and only productive beta chains were kept. Rows matching on CDR3 protein sequence are summarized as one entry with the most common DNA and genes. These V and J calls derive from TCRdb rather than the authors' analysis. This sample holds 300,000 to 400,000 distinct CDR3 sequences; roughly an eighth were observed only once. The top ten constitute 2.5% to 4% of the sample.

The sample's treatment or condition label, decoded: live attenuated yellow fever vaccine strain. PBMCs were isolated from peripheral blood using a standard Ficoll-Paque protocol. Dynabeads CD4 and CD8 positive selection kits were used to isolate the CD4 and CD8 T-cell fractions. RNA was extracted with TriZol from bulk PBMCs, CD4 and CD8 fractions, and dextramer-positive and dextramer-negative fractions. This clonotype was seen a few times. It has no known antigen specificity. Nothing much larger sits one base from this clone, and base qualities are not available. The chain is assembled from TRBV7-8 and TRBJ1-2, with an unclear D gene assignment. The sample here was CD4+ T cells sorted from PBMCs, taken 15 days after the yellow fever booster vaccination. The clonotype was recovered from a man aged 18 to 30 who received the YFV17D yellow fever vaccine. The CDR3 reads as follows: CASSLGPEFYGYTF. The DNA is TGTGCCAGCAGCTTAGGTCCGGAATTCTATGGCTACACCTTC.